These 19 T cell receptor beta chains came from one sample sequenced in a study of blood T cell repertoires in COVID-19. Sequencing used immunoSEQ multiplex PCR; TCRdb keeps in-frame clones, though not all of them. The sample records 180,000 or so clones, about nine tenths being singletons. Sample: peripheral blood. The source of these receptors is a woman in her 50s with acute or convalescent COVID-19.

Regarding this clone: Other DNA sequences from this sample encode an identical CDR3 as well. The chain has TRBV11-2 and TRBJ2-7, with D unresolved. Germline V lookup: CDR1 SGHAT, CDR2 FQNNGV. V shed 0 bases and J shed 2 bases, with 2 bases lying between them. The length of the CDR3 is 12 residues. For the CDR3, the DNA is TGTGCCAGCAGCTTAGACACCTACGAGCAGTACTTC. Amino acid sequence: CASSLDTYEQYF. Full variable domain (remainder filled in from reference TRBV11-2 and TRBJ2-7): EAGVAQSPRYKIIEKRQSVAFWCNPISGHATLYWYQQILGQGPKLLIQFQNNGVVDDSQLPKDRFSAERLKGVDSTLKIQPAKLEDSAVYLCASSLDTYEQYFGPGTRLTVT.

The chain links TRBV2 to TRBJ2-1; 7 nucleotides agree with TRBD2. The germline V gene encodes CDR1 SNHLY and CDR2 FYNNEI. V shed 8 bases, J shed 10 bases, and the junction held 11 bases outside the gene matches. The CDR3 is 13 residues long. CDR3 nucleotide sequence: TGTGCCAGCGGGGAGGGTAGAGTAGAGGAGCAGTTCTTC. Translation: CASGEGRVEEQFF.

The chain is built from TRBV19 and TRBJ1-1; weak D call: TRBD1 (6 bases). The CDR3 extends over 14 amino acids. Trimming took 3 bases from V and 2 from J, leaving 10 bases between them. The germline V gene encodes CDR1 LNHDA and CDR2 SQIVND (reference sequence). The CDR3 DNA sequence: TGTGCCAGTAGTATCGGACAGTCTAACACTGAAGCTTTCTTT. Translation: CASSIGQSNTEAFF.

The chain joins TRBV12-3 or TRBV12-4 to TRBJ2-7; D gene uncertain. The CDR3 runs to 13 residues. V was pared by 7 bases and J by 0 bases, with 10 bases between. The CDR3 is CASTRLPSYEQYF. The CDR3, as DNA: TGTGCCAGCACTCGACTTCCCTCCTACGAGCAGTACTTC.

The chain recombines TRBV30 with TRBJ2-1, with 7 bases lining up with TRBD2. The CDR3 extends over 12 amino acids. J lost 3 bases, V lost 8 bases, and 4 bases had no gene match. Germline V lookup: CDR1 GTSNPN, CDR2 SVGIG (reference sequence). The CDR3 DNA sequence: TGTGCCCGAGGCGGGGGCTACAATGAGCAGTTCTTC. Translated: CARGGGYNEQFF.

In DNA form, the CDR3 reads TGCAGTGCTAGTACCAGTAGACTCGGGGACACCGGGGAGCTGTTTTTT. Translating gives CSASTSRLGDTGELFF. The chain has TRBV20-1 and TRBJ2-2; possible D gene TRBD2, 5 bases. V lost 3 bases to trimming and J lost 3 bases, with 17 bases between them. This CDR3 has 16 amino acids. CDR1 is DFQATT and CDR2 is SNEGSKA in the germline V gene (reference sequence).

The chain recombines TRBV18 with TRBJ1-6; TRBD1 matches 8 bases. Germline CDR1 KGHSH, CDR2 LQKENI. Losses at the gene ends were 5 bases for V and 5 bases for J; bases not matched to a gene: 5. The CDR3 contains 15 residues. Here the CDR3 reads CASSRKQGDNSPLHF. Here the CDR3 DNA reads TGTGCCAGCTCAAGAAAACAGGGGGATAATTCACCCCTCCACTTT.

The CDR3 bases are TGCGCCAGCAGCCAAGACGAAGGACAGGGGTTTGGGGCCACAGATACGCAGTATTTT. It is translated as CASSQDEGQGFGATDTQYF. The rearrangement links TRBV4-3 to TRBJ2-3; 9 bases match TRBD1. With 0 bases clipped from V and 2 bases from J, the junction kept 12 bases outside the gene matches. The CDR3 spans 19 residues. The V gene's germline CDR1 is LGHNA and CDR2 YSLEER.

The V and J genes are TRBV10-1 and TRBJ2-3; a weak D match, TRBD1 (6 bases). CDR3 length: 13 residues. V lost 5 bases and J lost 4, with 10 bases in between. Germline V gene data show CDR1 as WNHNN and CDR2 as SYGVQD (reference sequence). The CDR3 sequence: CASSSQGSDTQYF. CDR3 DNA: TGCGCCAGCAGTTCACAGGGCTCAGATACGCAGTATTTT.

As DNA, the CDR3 is TGTGCCAGCAGCCCGACTAGCGGGGGCAGCACAGATACGCAGTATTTT. The encoded protein is CASSPTSGGSTDTQYF. The chain joins TRBV13 to TRBJ2-3; 12 positions match TRBD2. Germline V gene lookup returns CDR1 PRHDT and CDR2 FYEKMQ (reference sequence). The CDR3 totals 16 residues. Unmatched junction bases numbered 3, after V lost 5 bases and J lost 0 bases.

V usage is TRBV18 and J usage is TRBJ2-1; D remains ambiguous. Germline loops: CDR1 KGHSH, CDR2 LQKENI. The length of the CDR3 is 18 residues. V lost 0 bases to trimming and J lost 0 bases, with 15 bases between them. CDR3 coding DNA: TGTGCCAGCTCACCACCAGTGTGGCAGGAAAGCTCCTACAATGAGCAGTTCTTC. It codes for CASSPPVWQESSYNEQFF.

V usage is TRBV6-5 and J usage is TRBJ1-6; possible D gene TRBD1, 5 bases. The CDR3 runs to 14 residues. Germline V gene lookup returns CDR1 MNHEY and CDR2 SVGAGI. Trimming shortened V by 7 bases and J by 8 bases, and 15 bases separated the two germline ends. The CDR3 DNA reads TGTGCCAGCAAGTTTGCCAGGGATTATTCACCCCTCCACTTT. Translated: CASKFARDYSPLHF.

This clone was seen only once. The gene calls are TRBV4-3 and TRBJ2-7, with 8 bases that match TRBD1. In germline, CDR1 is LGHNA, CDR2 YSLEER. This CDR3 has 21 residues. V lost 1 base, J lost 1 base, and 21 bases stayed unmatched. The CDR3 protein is CASSQGLSASMRDRRSYEQYF. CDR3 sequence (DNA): TGCGCCAGCAGCCAAGGTTTGTCCGCCTCGATGCGGGACAGGAGGTCCTACGAGCAGTACTTC.

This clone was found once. The CDR3 loop reads CASSIPGTSGNTIYF. The CDR3 bases are TGTGCCAGTAGTATACCGGGTACCTCTGGAAACACCATATATTTT. The chain couples TRBV19 to TRBJ1-3; D is unresolved. V lost 2 bases and J 0 bases, leaving 8 bases between the germline ends. Per the germline V gene, CDR1 is LNHDA and CDR2 is SQIVND (reference sequence). This CDR3 is 15 amino acids long.

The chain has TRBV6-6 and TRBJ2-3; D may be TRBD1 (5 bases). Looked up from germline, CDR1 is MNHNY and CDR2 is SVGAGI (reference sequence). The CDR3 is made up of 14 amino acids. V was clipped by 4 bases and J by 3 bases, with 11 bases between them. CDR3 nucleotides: TGTGCCAGCAGTTTTAGGACACCGACAGATACGCAGTATTTT. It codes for CASSFRTPTDTQYF.

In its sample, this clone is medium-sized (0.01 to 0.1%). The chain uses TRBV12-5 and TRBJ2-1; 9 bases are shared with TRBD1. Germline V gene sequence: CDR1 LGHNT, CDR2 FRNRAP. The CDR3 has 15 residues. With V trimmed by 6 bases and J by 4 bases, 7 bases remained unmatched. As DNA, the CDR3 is TGTGCTAGTGGCCTTGGACAGGGGACGTACAATGAGCAGTTCTTC. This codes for CASGLGQGTYNEQFF. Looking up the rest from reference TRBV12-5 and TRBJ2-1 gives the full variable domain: DARVTQTPRHKVTEMGQEVTMRCQPILGHNTVFWYRQTMMQGLELLAYFRNRAPLDDSGMPKDRFSAEMPDATLATLKIQPSEPRDSAVYFCASGLGQGTYNEQFFGPGTRLTVL.

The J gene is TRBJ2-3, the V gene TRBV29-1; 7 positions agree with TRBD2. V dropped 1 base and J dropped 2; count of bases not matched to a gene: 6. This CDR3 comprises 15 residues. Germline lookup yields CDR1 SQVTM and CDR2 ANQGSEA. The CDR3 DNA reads TGCAGCGTTGAAGGGAGACTAGCCTCCACAGATACGCAGTATTTT. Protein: CSVEGRLASTDTQYF.

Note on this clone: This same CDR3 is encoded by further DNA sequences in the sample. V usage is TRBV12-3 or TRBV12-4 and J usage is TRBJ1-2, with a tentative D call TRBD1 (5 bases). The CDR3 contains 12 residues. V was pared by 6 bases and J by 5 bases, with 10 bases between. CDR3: CASSRDSYGYTF. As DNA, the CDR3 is TGTGCCAGCAGCAGAGACAGTTATGGCTACACCTTC.

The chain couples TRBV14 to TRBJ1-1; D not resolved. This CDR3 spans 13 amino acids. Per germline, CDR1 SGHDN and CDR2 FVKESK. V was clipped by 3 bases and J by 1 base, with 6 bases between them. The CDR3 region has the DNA TGTGCCAGCAGCCAGAGTCCGAACACTGAAGCTTTCTTT. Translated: CASSQSPNTEAFF.